This T cell receptor (beta chain) was identified in a study of T cells in Graves' hyperthyroidism and ophthalmopathy. Across the whole study: Prior to any treatment, at the point of initial diagnosis, peripheral blood was collected.

Trimming cost V 2 bases and J 2 bases, with 6 bases left between them. The length of the CDR3 is 13 residues. In germline, CDR1 is ENHRY, CDR2 SYGVKD. Whole-study results and caveats: A model of 13 V-J pairs discriminated ophthalmopathy from stable hyperthyroidism.

Those with hyperthyroidism were 18 to 65 years old, newly diagnosed, and ill for under 2 months. Clinical symptoms, serum thyroxine and TRAb, thyroid ultrasound and orbital computed tomography together formed the diagnostic basis. On this clonotype itself: What it binds is unknown.

Amplification yielded TCR beta CDR3 regions, with RNA transcripts as the source. The TCR CDR3 first-round RT-PCR relied on the HTBI primer set. TCRdb re-called the multiplex PCR reads with MiXCR, one entry per CDR3 protein. The sample records some 770,000 distinct CDR3 sequences, 15% to 20% being singletons. This chain links TRBV10-3 with TRBJ1-2; D is ambiguous. The sample was blood. This sequence originates from a man between 18 and 35 years old with Graves' hyperthyroidism. CDR3 sequence: CAISESANYGYTF. The CDR3 DNA sequence: TGTGCCATCAGTGAGAGCGCAAACTATGGCTACACCTTC.